The T cell receptor beta chain under discussion was sequenced for a study of OX40 agonist ivuxolimab in advanced cancers. Measured with immunoSEQ multiplex PCR; TCRdb has only the in-frame clones, and not every one. Among 55,000 to 60,000 clones, approximately 86% were seen once, and the ten largest hold over 2.5%. Overall study findings and caveats: Circulating CD4+ and CD8+ T cells showed clonal expansion by week 6 at 0.1 to 3.0 mg/kg.

This CDR3 contains 15 residues. Germline lookup yields CDR1 SGHAT and CDR2 FQDESV (reference sequence). The J segment lost 4 bases and the V segment lost 2 bases, leaving 3 bases of the junction unmatched. Turning to this clone: What it recognizes is unknown.

The origin of this receptor is an adult with an advanced solid tumor such as melanoma, head and neck, liver or kidney cancer. V is TRBV11-1 and J is TRBJ2-1; 9 positions agree with TRBD1. The specimen was CD4+ or CD8+ T cells sorted from blood, collected in a trial of the OX40 agonist ivuxolimab. The CDR3: CASSLTGQGYNEQFF. In nucleotides, the CDR3 is TGTGCCAGCAGCTTAACAGGACAGGGGTACAATGAGCAGTTCTTC.